Listed here is a single TCR beta chain. The sample comes from a study of T cells in Graves' hyperthyroidism and ophthalmopathy. V lost 8 bases to trimming and J lost 1 base, with 14 bases between them. The V gene's germline CDR1 is KGHSH and CDR2 LQKENI. This CDR3 spans 15 amino acids. TCR beta CDR3 regions were amplified from RNA transcripts. A set of HTBI primers served as the primers for a first-round RT-PCR of the TCR CDR3. TCRdb re-analysed the multiplex PCR reads in MiXCR, keeping a single row per CDR3 protein. The sample includes around 620,000 distinct CDR3 sequences, approximately 15% of them seen just once.

V usage is TRBV18 and J usage is TRBJ2-2, with D maybe TRBD2 (7 bases). Sequences were obtained from blood. This TCR came from a young woman with Graves' ophthalmopathy. The CDR3 spells CASTGQRENTGELFF. In nucleotides, the CDR3 is TGTGCCAGCACCGGACAGCGGGAGAACACCGGGGAGCTGTTTTTT.